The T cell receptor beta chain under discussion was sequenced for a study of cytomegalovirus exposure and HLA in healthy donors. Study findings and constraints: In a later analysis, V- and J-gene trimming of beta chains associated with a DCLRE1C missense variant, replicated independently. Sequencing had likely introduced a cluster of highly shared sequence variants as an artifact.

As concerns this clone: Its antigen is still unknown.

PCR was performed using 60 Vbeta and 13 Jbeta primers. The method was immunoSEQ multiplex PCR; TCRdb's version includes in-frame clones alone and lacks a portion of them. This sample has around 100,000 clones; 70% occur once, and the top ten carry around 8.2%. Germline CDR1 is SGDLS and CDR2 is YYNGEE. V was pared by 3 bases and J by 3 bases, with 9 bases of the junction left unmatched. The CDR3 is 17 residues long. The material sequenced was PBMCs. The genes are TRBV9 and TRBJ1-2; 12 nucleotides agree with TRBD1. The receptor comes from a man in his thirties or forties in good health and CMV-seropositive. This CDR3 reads CASSEGGQGARHYGYTF. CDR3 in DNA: TGTGCCAGCAGCGAGGGGGGACAGGGGGCGCGACACTATGGCTACACCTTC.